The 5 T cell receptor beta chains reported below all come from one sample, sequenced in a study of cytomegalovirus exposure and HLA in healthy donors. The PCR ran on 60 Vbeta and 13 Jbeta primers. Sequencing used immunoSEQ multiplex PCR; TCRdb keeps in-frame clones, though not all of them. In the table there are roughly 140,000 clones, 75% to 80% of which are singletons. The sequenced material came from PBMCs. The receptor set was obtained from a woman aged 25 to 39 in good health and CMV-seronegative.

The rearrangement links TRBV25-1 to TRBJ2-6; tentative D call: TRBD1 (6 bases). The length of the CDR3 is 15 residues. Trimming removed 6 bases at V and 4 bases at J, with 13 bases between. CDR1 and CDR2 (germline): MGHDK, SYGVNS. CDR3 in DNA: TGTGCCAGCAGCAACACCGGGACAGGGGCCAACGTCCTGACTTTC. It encodes CASSNTGTGANVLTF.

This chain connects TRBV7-9 to TRBJ2-7; 7 positions agree with TRBD2. The CDR3 runs to 13 residues. Germline CDR1 is SEHNR and CDR2 is FQNEAQ (reference sequence). V was clipped by 10 bases and J by 3 bases; unmatched bases: 9. The CDR3 nucleotides are TGTGCCATCGACGGGGGAGGGCTCTACGAGCAGTACTTC. Its protein is CAIDGGGLYEQYF.

V gene TRBV6-1 combines with J gene TRBJ2-7, with 7 bases fitting TRBD1. The CDR3 length is 16 residues. V shed 3 bases and J 0 bases; nucleotides not matched to a gene: 8. Per germline, CDR1 MNHNS and CDR2 SASEGT. This CDR3 is CASSDGQDRSSYEQYF. CDR3 bases: TGTGCCAGCAGTGACGGTCAGGACAGGAGCTCCTACGAGCAGTACTTC.

This chain uses TRBV6-6 with TRBJ1-2; D is undetermined. CDR1 MNHNY and CDR2 SVGAGI come from the germline V gene (reference sequence). V lost 3 bases and J lost 3, with 8 bases in between. CDR3 size: 13 residues. In DNA, the CDR3 is TGTGCCAGCAGTTATGGGAGCGACTATGGCTACACCTTC. Translation: CASSYGSDYGYTF.

This clone was found a few times. The chain has TRBV6-5 and TRBJ1-4; 9 bases align to TRBD1. CDR3 size: 14 residues. With 5 bases clipped from V and 11 bases from J, the junction kept 9 bases outside the gene matches. Germline CDR1 and CDR2: MNHEY and SVGAGI. The CDR3 sequence is CASSEGQGRAKLFF. As DNA, the CDR3 is TGTGCCAGCAGTGAGGGACAGGGAAGGGCTAAACTGTTTTTT.